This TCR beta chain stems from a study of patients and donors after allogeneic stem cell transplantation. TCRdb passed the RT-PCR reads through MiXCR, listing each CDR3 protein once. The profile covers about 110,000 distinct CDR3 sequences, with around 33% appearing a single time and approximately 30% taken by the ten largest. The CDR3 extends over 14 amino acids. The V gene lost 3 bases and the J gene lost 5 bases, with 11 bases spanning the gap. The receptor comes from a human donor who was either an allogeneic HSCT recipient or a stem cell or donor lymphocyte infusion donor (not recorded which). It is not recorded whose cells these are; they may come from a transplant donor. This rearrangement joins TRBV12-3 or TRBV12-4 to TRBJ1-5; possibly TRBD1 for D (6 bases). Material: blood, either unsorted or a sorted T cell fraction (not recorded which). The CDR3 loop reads CASSFGDTYQPQHF. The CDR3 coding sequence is TGTGCCAGCAGTTTTGGGGACACTTATCAGCCCCAGCATTTT.